This TCR beta chain was captured by sequencing in a study of blood T cell repertoires in COVID-19. About the study: From the United States, Italy and Spain came samples of acute and convalescent COVID-19.

Produced via immunoSEQ multiplex PCR; TCRdb's table is partial and in-frame only. Of about 270,000 clones listed, around 82% are singletons. Losses at the gene ends were 1 base for V and 15 bases for J; bases not matched to a gene: 9. This CDR3 spans 15 amino acids. Looked up from germline, CDR1 is SEHNR and CDR2 is FQNEAQ (reference sequence). Sequenced sample: peripheral blood. J is TRBJ2-1 and V is TRBV7-9; 13 bases are shared with TRBD2. This clonotype originated in a human donor in a cohort sampled during active COVID-19. The CDR3 loop reads CASSLEGLAGERPFF. The CDR3 nucleotides read TGTGCCAGCAGCTTAGAAGGACTAGCGGGAGAGCGTCCGTTCTTC.